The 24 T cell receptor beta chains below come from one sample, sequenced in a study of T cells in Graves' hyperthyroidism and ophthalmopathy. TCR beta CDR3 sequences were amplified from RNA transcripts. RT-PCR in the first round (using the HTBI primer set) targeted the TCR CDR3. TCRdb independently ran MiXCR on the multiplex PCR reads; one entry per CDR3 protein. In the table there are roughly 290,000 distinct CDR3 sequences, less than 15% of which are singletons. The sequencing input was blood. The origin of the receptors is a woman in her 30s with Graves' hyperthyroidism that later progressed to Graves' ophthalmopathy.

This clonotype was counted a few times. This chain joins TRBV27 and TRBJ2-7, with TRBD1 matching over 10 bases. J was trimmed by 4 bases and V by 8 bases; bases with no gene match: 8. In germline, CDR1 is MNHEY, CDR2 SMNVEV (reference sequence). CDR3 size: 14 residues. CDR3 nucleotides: TGTGCCAGCGGCTCCGGGACAGGGGCGTACGAGCAGTACTTC. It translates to CASGSGTGAYEQYF.

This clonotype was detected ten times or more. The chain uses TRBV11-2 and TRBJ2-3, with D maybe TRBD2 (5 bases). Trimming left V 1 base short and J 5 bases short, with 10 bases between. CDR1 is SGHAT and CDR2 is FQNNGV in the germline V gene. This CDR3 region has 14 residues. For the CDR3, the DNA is TGTGCCAGCAGCTTAGGTCCTAGCTTAGATACGCAGTATTTT. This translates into CASSLGPSLDTQYF.

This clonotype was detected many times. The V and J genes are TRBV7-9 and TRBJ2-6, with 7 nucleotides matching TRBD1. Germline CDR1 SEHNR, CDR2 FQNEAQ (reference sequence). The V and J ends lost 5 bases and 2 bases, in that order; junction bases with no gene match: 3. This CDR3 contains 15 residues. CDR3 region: CASSPQGAGANVLTF. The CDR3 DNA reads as TGTGCCAGCAGCCCGCAGGGGGCTGGGGCCAACGTCCTGACTTTC.

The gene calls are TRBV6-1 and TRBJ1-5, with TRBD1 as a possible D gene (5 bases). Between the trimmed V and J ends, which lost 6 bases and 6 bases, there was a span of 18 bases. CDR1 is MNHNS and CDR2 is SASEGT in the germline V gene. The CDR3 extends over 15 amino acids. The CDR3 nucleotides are TGTGCCAGCAGCCTGGTGGGGGGAGGTAGTCAGCCCCAGCATTTT. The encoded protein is CASSLVGGGSQPQHF.

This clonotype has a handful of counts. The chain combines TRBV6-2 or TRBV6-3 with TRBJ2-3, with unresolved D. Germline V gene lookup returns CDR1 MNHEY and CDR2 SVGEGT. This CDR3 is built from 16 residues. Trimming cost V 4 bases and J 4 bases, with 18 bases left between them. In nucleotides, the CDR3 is TGTGCCAGCAGTTTAGCAATCGAAACTCGATCAGATACGCAGTATTTT. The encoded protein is CASSLAIETRSDTQYF.

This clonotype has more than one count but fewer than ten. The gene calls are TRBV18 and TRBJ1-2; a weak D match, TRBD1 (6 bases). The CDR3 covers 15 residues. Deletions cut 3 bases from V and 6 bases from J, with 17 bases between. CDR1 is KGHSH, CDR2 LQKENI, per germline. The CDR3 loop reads CASSPGVGGDDGYTF. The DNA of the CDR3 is TGTGCCAGCTCACCGGGTGTAGGGGGTGACGATGGCTACACCTTC.

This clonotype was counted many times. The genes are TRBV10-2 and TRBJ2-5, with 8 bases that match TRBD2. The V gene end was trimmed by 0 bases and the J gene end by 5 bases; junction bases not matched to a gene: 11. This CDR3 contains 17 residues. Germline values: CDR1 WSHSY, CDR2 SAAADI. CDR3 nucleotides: TGCGCCAGCAGTGAGTCGACGGAGAGCGGGAGTTTGGAGACCCAGTACTTC. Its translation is CASSESTESGSLETQYF.

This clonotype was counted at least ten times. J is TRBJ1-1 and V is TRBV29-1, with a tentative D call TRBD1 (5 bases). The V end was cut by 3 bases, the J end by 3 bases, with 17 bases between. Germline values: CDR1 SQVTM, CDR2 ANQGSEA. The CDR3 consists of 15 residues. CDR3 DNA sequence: TGCAGCGTTGAGGGTACGGGGGGAATTGACACTGAAGCTTTCTTT. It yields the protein CSVEGTGGIDTEAFF.

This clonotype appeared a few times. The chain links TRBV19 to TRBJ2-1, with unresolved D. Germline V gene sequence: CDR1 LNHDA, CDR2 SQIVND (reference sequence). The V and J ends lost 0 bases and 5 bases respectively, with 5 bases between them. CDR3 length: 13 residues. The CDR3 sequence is CASSIDWNNEQFF. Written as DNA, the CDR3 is TGTGCCAGTAGTATAGATTGGAACAATGAGCAGTTCTTC.

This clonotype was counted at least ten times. The CDR3 protein is CASSLAQSSITEAFF. The CDR3 coding sequence is TGTGCCAGCAGCTTAGCTCAGAGTAGTATTACTGAAGCTTTCTTT. The V call is TRBV7-2, the J call TRBJ1-1; D uncertain. The germline V gene encodes CDR1 SGHTA and CDR2 FQGNSA. V dropped 0 bases and J dropped 5 bases, with 13 bases sitting between them. There are 15 residues in the CDR3.

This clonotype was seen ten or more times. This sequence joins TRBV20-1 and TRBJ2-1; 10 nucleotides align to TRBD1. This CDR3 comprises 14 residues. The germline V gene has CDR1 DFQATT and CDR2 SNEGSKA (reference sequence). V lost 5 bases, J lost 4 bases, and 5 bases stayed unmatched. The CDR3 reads CSADRDRGYNEQFF. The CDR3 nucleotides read TGCAGTGCTGACCGGGACAGGGGTTACAATGAGCAGTTCTTC.

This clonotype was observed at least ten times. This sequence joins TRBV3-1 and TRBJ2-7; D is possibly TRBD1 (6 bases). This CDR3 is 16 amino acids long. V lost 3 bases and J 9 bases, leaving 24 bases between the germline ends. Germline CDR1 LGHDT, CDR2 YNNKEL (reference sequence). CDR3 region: CASSQRGTSDLPGQYF. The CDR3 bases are TGTGCCAGCAGCCAGAGGGGGACCTCCGACCTTCCTGGGCAGTACTTC.

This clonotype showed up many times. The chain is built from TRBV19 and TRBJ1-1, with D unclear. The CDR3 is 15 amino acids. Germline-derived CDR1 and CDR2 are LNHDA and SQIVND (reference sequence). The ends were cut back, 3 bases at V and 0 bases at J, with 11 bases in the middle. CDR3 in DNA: TGTGCCAGTAGTATGATAGAACCGCTGAACACTGAAGCTTTCTTT. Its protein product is CASSMIEPLNTEAFF. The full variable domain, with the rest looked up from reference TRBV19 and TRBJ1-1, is DGGITQSPKYLFRKEGQNVTLSCEQNLNHDAMYWYRQDPGQGLRLIYYSQIVNDFQKGDIAEGYSVSREKKESFPLTVTSAQKNPTAFYLCASSMIEPLNTEAFFGQGTRLTVV.

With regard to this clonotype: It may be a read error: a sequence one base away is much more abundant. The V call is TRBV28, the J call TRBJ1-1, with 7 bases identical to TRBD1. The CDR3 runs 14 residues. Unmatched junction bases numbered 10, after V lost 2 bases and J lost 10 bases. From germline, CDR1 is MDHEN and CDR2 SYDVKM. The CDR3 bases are TGTGCCAGCAGTTTACCCGCGGGACAGCTTGGAGCTTTCTTT. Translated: CASSLPAGQLGAFF.

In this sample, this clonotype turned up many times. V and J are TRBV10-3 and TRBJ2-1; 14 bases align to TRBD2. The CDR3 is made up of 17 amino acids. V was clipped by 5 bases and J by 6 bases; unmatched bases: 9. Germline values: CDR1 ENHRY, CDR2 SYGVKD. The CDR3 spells CAISQDTGLAGGNEQFF. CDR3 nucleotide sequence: TGTGCCATCAGTCAAGATACCGGACTAGCGGGAGGCAATGAGCAGTTCTTC.

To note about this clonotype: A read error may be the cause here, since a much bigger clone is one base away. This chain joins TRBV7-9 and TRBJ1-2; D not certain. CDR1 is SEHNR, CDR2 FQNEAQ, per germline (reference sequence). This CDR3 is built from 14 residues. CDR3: CASSPAELNYGDTF. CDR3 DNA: TGTGCCAGCAGCCCCGCGGAGCTTAACTATGGCGACACCTTC.

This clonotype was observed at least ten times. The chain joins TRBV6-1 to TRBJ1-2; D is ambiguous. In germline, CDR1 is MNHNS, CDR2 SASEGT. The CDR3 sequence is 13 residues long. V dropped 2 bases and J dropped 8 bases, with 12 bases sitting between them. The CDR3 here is CASSEKEQEGYTF. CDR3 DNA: TGTGCCAGCAGTGAAAAGGAGCAGGAGGGCTACACCTTC.

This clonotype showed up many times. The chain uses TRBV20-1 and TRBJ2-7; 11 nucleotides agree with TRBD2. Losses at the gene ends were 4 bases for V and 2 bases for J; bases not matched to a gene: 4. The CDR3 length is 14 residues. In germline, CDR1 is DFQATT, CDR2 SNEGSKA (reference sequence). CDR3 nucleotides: TGCAGTGCTAAGACTAGCGGGATAACCTACGAGCAGTACTTC. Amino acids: CSAKTSGITYEQYF.

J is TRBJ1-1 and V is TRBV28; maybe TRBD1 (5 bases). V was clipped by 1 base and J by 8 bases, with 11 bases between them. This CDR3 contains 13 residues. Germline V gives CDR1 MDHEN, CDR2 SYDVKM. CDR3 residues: CASSLFQGAEAFF. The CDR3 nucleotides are TGTGCCAGCAGTTTATTCCAGGGCGCCGAAGCTTTCTTT. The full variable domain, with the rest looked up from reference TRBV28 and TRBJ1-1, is DVKVTQSSRYLVKRTGEKVFLECVQDMDHENMFWYRQDPGLGLRLIYFSYDVKMKEKGDIPEGYSVSREKKERFSLILESASTNQTSMYLCASSLFQGAEAFFGQGTRLTVV.

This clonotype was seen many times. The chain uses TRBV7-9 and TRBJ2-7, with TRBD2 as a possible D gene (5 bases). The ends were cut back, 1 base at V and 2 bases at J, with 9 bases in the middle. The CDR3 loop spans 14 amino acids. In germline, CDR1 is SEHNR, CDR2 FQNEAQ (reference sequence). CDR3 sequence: CASSLGAVPYEQYF. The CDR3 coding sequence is TGTGCCAGCAGCTTAGGAGCGGTTCCCTACGAGCAGTACTTC.

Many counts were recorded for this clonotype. The CDR3 loop reads CASRSGSPNYEQYF. As DNA, the CDR3 is TGTGCCAGCAGAAGCGGGAGCCCTAACTACGAGCAGTACTTC. This rearrangement joins TRBV6-1 to TRBJ2-7; 8 bases align to TRBD2. This CDR3 is 14 amino acids long. Germline-derived CDR1 and CDR2 are MNHNS and SASEGT. The ends lost 6 bases at V and 3 bases at J; junction bases unmatched: 7.

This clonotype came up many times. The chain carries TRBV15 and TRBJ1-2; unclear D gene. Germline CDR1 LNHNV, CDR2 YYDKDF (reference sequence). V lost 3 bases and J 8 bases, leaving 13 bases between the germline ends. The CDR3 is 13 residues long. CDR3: CATSSEVGGGYTF. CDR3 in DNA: TGTGCCACCAGCAGTGAAGTCGGTGGAGGCTACACCTTC. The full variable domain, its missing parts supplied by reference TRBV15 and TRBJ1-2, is DAMVIQNPRYQVTQFGKPVTLSCSQTLNHNVMYWYQQKSSQAPKLLFHYYDKDFNNEADTPDNFQSRRPNTSFCFLDIRSPGLGDTAMYLCATSSEVGGGYTFGSGTRLTVV.

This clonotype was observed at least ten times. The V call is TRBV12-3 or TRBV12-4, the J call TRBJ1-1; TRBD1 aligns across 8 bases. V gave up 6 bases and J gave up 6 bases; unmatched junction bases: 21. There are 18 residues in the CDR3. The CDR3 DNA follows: TGTGCCAGCAGCCCCACCGACAGGGGCCATAGATTATGGGCTGAAGCTTTCTTT. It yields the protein CASSPTDRGHRLWAEAFF.

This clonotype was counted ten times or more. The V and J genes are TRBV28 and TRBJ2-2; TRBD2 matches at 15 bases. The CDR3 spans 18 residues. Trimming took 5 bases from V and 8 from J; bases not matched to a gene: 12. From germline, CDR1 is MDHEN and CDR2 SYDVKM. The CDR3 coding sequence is TGTGCCAGCAGTGGACTAGCGGGAGGGCCTAAATTGCTAGGGGAGCTGTTTTTT. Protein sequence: CASSGLAGGPKLLGELFF.